The following is a T cell receptor (beta chain) sequence with its context. Its recognized antigen is unknown. Qualities for individual bases were not recorded, and no much larger clone is one base off. This entry comes from a study of cytomegalovirus exposure and HLA in healthy donors (dated by TCRdb to about 2017). With regard to the full study: A later analysis indicated that the 120 or so validation repertoires were generated on the platform also employed for the roughly 730 repertoires of the first cohort. High-throughput TCR immunosequencing, statistical association of individual TCRs with disease status, and machine learning were combined to predict cytomegalovirus infection status. The study aimed to test whether cataloging public T cell receptors could reveal signatures of past pathogen exposure. Along with the approximately 650-subject first cohort, a separate validation cohort of over 90 different subjects was used.

The donors belonged to the validation cohort of approximately 130 subjects, which was separate from the roughly 670-subject first cohort. Library preparation employed the immunoSEQ multiplex PCR assay. Turning to the authors' computational methods: A statistical classification framework was built for diagnosing cytomegalovirus status from the catalog of TCR beta chain sequences. Not all clones reach the TCRdb copy of this immuneACCESS table, which keeps in-frame sequences only. Checked studies attribute under half of the gap to unresolved V genes and leave the rest unexplained. V and J calls and clone size are as listed in that table; D and trimming were resolved from the DNA. The sample profile shows around 130,000 clones; more than 70% of them were found once. The ten most abundant clones make up roughly 2% of the sample. Trimming removed 0 bases from V and 5 bases from J, leaving 13 bases between the germline ends. The CDR3 sequence holds 16 residues, the cysteine and phenylalanine included. Only the CDR3 region is kept as DNA, spanning 48 bases read in frame from base 1. The CDR1 and CDR2 encoded by the germline V gene are SGHVS and FNYEAQ.

Study-wide findings and limitations: Of the cluster scores, 90% to 95% were above 0 in a later analysis, which found that TCRs clustered in the first cohort also tended to co-occur in the approximately 130 validation repertoires. A later analysis lacked HLA typing for the validation cohort, so it scored co-occurrence in that cohort across all 110 or so repertoires. Most TCR sequences were seen in very few donors, while some public TCRs were found in many individuals. Cytomegalovirus status was reported to be diagnosed by the classifier with high specificity and sensitivity in both the original and validation cohorts. It was suggested by the authors that the approach could potentially be generalized to other disease states and immunological phenotypes. In vitro tests confirmed that a few of the cytomegalovirus-associated TCR beta chains recognize cytomegalovirus antigens. The study gave a list of around 170 TCR beta chains associated with cytomegalovirus.

Rearrangement joined TRBV7-6 to TRBJ2-2; matching of 7 bases hints at TRBD2 as the D gene. The origin of this receptor is a woman in her twenties or thirties in good health and CMV-seronegative. Input material: PBMCs. CDR3 region: CASSLAGGPGTGELFF. The nucleotide sequence is given as TGTGCCAGCAGCTTAGCGGGGGGGCCGGGGACCGGGGAGCTGTTTTTT.